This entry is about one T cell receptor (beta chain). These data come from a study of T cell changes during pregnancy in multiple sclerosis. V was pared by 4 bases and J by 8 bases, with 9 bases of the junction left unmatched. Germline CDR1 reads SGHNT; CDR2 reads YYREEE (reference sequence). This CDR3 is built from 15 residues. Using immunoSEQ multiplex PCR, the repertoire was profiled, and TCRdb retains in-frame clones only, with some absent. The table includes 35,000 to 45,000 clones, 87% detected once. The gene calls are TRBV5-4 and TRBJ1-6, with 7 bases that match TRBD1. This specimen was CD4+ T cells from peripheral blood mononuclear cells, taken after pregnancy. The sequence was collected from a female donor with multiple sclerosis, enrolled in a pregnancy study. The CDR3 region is CASSKGQGEHSPLHF. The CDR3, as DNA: TGTGCCAGCAGCAAGGGCCAGGGGGAGCATTCACCCCTCCACTTT. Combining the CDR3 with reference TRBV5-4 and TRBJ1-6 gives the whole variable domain ETGVTQSPTHLIKTRGQQVTLRCSSQSGHNTVSWYQQALGQGPQFIFQYYREEENGRGNFPPRFSGLQFPNYSSELNVNALELDDSALYLCASSKGQGEHSPLHFGNGTRLTVT.